This is a list of T cell receptor beta chains from one sample in a study of blood T cell repertoires in COVID-19. Data came from immunoSEQ multiplex PCR; TCRdb stores just in-frame clones and leaves some out. The table shows about 200,000 clones, with approximately 83% occurring only once. What was sequenced was peripheral blood. Receptors originate from a man in his forties with acute or convalescent COVID-19. Both conserved end residues are part of each CDR3. A D gene is named only where the DNA matches it firmly. Where a row states a size, it is once, few, many or the class of an expanded clone; other rows omit it.

cdr3_length,v_call,j_call,clone_size,d_call,cdr3_nt,cdr3_aa
12,TRBV7-2,TRBJ1-1,-,-,TGTGCCAGCACGCTCCCGGGTGGAAGAGCTTTCTTT,CASTLPGGRAFF
15,TRBV10-3,TRBJ1-2,few,-,TGTGCCATCAGTGAGTCAGACAGTATAGACTATGGCTACACCTTC,CAISESDSIDYGYTF
15,TRBV5-1,TRBJ2-2,few,TRBD2,TGCGCCAGCAGCCCCCTCCTAGCGGACACCGGGGAGCTGTTTTTT,CASSPLLADTGELFF
14,TRBV7-3,TRBJ2-4,-,-,TGTGCCAGCAGCTTAACAGGGAGGAGAAACATTCAGTACTTC,CASSLTGRRNIQYF
15,TRBV7-3,TRBJ2-1,-,TRBD2,TGTGCCAGCAGCACGGGGACTAGCGGGATCAATGAGCAGTTCTTC,CASSTGTSGINEQFF
13,TRBV5-1,TRBJ2-7,few,-,TGCGCCAGCATATCCGACAGCTCCTACGAGCAGTACTTC,CASISDSSYEQYF
15,TRBV7-6,TRBJ2-1,-,TRBD2,TGTGCCAGCAGCCCTTCCGGGACTAGCTGGAATGAGCAGTTCTTC,CASSPSGTSWNEQFF
18,TRBV27,TRBJ1-4,-,-,TGTGCCAGCAGTTTAGCTTCGGCAGGTCCTTCAACTAATGAAAAACTGTTTTTT,CASSLASAGPSTNEKLFF
15,TRBV19,TRBJ2-3,-,-,TGTGCCACTAGGGGCAGGGGCAGAGGCACAGATACGCAGTATTTT,CATRGRGRGTDTQYF
15,TRBV27,TRBJ1-5,-,-,TGTGCCAGCAGCGCACAGGGTTGGGGATATCAGCCCCAGCATTTT,CASSAQGWGYQPQHF
13,TRBV12-3/TRBV12-4,TRBJ2-7,-,-,TGTGCCAGCAGTCGACAGCAAGCCTACGAGCAGTACTTC,CASSRQQAYEQYF
13,TRBV12-3/TRBV12-4,TRBJ1-1,-,-,TGTGCCAGCAGTTTTTTAGTTGACACTGAAGCTTTCTTT,CASSFLVDTEAFF
14,TRBV28,TRBJ2-1,-,TRBD2,TGTGCCAGCAGTTTTAGTAGCGGGAGGGGTGAGCAGTTCTTC,CASSFSSGRGEQFF
13,TRBV30,TRBJ1-1,-,-,TGTGCAAGGAGACCCAGGGCGAACACTGAAGCTTTCTTT,CARRPRANTEAFF
14,TRBV6-5,TRBJ2-5,-,-,TGTGCCAGCCACGGGACACTTTACCAAGAGACCCAGTACTTC,CASHGTLYQETQYF
16,TRBV5-4,TRBJ2-2,-,TRBD2,TGTGCCAGCAGCCCCGGGCGGGGGGCAAACACCGGGGAGCTGTTTTTT,CASSPGRGANTGELFF
15,TRBV5-1,TRBJ2-3,-,-,TGCGCCAGCAGCTTGGGGTCACCAGGCACAGATACGCAGTATTTT,CASSLGSPGTDTQYF
15,TRBV5-5,TRBJ2-7,-,TRBD2,TGTGCCAGCAGCTTAATCACTAGCGGAACCTACGAGCAGTACTTC,CASSLITSGTYEQYF
18,TRBV15,TRBJ2-7,once,TRBD2,TGTGCCACCAGCAGAGTCGCCCTGCGGGGGTCTATCTCCAGCGAGCAGTACTTC,CATSRVALRGSISSEQYF
11,TRBV20-1,TRBJ2-5,-,-,TGCAGTGCTACCTCCCGAGAGACCCAGTACTTC,CSATSRETQYF
14,TRBV7-9,TRBJ1-1,-,TRBD1,TGTGCCAGCAGCTGGGGACAGGGGGATACTGAAGCTTTCTTT,CASSWGQGDTEAFF
14,TRBV27,TRBJ1-5,-,TRBD1,TGTGCCAGCAGTCCAGGACAGGGAGGGCAGCCCCAGCATTTT,CASSPGQGGQPQHF
15,TRBV3-1/TRBV3-2,TRBJ1-2,-,-,TGTGCCAGCAATTATTTAGGTGCAGGGGATGTTGGCTACACCTTC,CASNYLGAGDVGYTF
16,TRBV5-1,TRBJ2-5,-,TRBD2,TGCGCCAGCAGATTATTAACTAGCGGGAGCGGTGAGACCCAGTACTTC,CASRLLTSGSGETQYF
13,TRBV5-6,TRBJ2-7,-,-,TGTGCCAGCAGCTCGGGACTCTCCTACGAGCAGTACTTC,CASSSGLSYEQYF
16,TRBV30,TRBJ1-1,-,TRBD1,TGTGCCTGGAGCGCGGGACAGGGGTTTTCGGTGGCTGAAGCTTTCTTT,CAWSAGQGFSVAEAFF
13,TRBV20-1,TRBJ2-7,once,TRBD2,TGCAGTGCTAGTCTGGCGGGAGACTACGAGCAGTACTTC,CSASLAGDYEQYF
14,TRBV6-2/TRBV6-3,TRBJ2-7,-,TRBD2,TGTGCCAGCAGCAGACTAGCGGGAGGGTACGAGCAGTACTTC,CASSRLAGGYEQYF
15,TRBV27,TRBJ1-1,-,TRBD1,TGTGCCAGCAGTTTACTAACAGGGGCAGTCACTGAAGCTTTCTTT,CASSLLTGAVTEAFF
15,TRBV11-2,TRBJ1-4,-,-,TGTGCCAGCAGCTTTGACACATCAACTAATGAAAAACTGTTTTTT,CASSFDTSTNEKLFF
13,TRBV30,TRBJ2-7,-,TRBD1,TGTGCCTTAGTACGGGACAGGAACTACGAGCAGTACTTC,CALVRDRNYEQYF
14,TRBV5-1,TRBJ1-4,-,-,TGCGCCAGCAGCTTGGCGCAGCGGGATGAAAAACTGTTTTTT,CASSLAQRDEKLFF
12,TRBV2,TRBJ1-1,-,-,TGTGCCAGCCCTAGGAGCGTCACTGAAGCTTTCTTT,CASPRSVTEAFF
15,TRBV5-1,TRBJ2-7,-,TRBD1,TGCGCCAGCAGCTACCTGGGACAGGGGGCCTACGAGCAGTACTTC,CASSYLGQGAYEQYF
17,TRBV3-1/TRBV3-2,TRBJ2-5,-,TRBD1,TGTGCCAGCAGCCAAAAGACCGGGACAGGTCATCAAGAGACCCAGTACTTC,CASSQKTGTGHQETQYF
14,TRBV6-1,TRBJ1-2,once,-,TGTGCCAGCAGTGAATCCGGCAGGGTAGGGGGCTACACCTTC,CASSESGRVGGYTF
13,TRBV5-4,TRBJ2-3,-,-,TGTGCCAGCAGCTTGCAGGGGCCCGATACGCAGTATTTT,CASSLQGPDTQYF
13,TRBV5-5,TRBJ2-7,-,-,TGTGCCAGCAGTAAAGATACAGGCTACGAGCAGTACTTC,CASSKDTGYEQYF
13,TRBV10-2,TRBJ1-6,-,-,TGCGCCAGCAGCAAAGACAGTAATTCACCCCTCCACTTT,CASSKDSNSPLHF